The T cell receptor beta chain under discussion was sequenced for a study of blood T cells in healthy people across ages. J was trimmed by 15 bases and V by 4 bases; bases with no gene match: 11. The V gene's germline CDR1 is SGHAT and CDR2 FQNNGV. The CDR3 runs to 13 residues. This clonotype was picked up a small number of times. Its antigen remains unknown. Isolated PBMCs totaled at least 6.5 million in each sample. Study-wide results and caveats: Roughly linear age-related decline in beta diversity appeared, significant by age 40. PBMC samples, being unsorted, prevented any conclusive comparison of naive and antigen-experienced cells. Long-lived donors exceeded aged donors in naive CD4+ cells and diversity.

PCR was performed a second time for about 7 to 11 cycles using a sample-barcoded 5' primer and a J-beta primer mix. MiXCR, applied by TCRdb to the 5' RACE reads, yields one record per CDR3 protein. The sample shows over a million distinct CDR3 sequences, approximately 42% of them seen only once. The source material was blood. This chain links TRBV11-2 with TRBJ2-1, with 8 bases matching TRBD2. The receptor was derived from a young woman in good health. CDR3 protein: CASSSGGAWGGFF. The CDR3 DNA reads TGTGCCAGCAGCTCCGGGGGGGCATGGGGTGGGTTCTTC.